Following are 7 T cell receptor beta chains from one sample sequenced in a study of blood T cell repertoires in COVID-19. Profiling relied on immunoSEQ multiplex PCR, and the TCRdb table lists in-frame clones only, not all of them. The sample records around 200,000 clones, around 88% being singletons. The sequenced sample was PBMCs or T cells enriched from blood (not recorded which). These receptors came from a woman aged 30 to 39 who had been exposed to COVID-19.

The chain uses TRBV11-2 and TRBJ1-5; a possible D gene is TRBD1 (5 bases). CDR1 is SGHAT and CDR2 is FQNNGV in the germline V gene. This CDR3 is built from 16 residues. With 5 bases removed from V and 1 base from J, the gap between germline ends came to 15 bases. The CDR3 sequence: CASSRNPTESNQPQHF. The CDR3 DNA sequence: TGTGCCAGCAGCCGCAATCCGACAGAGAGCAATCAGCCCCAGCATTTT.

The gene calls are TRBV27 and TRBJ1-1; tentative D call: TRBD1 (6 bases). The CDR3 spans 14 residues. The V end lost 6 bases, the J end lost 3 bases, and 14 bases lay between the germline ends. In germline, CDR1 is MNHEY, CDR2 SMNVEV (reference sequence). CDR3 coding DNA: TGTGCCAGCAGCCCCGGGACACTCCACACTGAAGCTTTCTTT. This codes for CASSPGTLHTEAFF.

The chain uses TRBV10-3 and TRBJ1-2, with 7 bases lining up with TRBD1. The CDR3 contains 16 residues. Looked up from germline, CDR1 is ENHRY and CDR2 is SYGVKD. J lost 5 bases, V lost 1 base, and 10 bases had no gene match. The CDR3 loop is CAISEWTDRAPYGYTF. The CDR3 region has the DNA TGTGCCATCAGTGAGTGGACCGACAGGGCTCCTTATGGCTACACCTTC.

The chain recombines TRBV9 with TRBJ2-1; D is perhaps TRBD2 (5 bases). CDR3 length: 16 residues. Germline V gene data show CDR1 as SGDLS and CDR2 as YYNGEE. The V end was cut by 0 bases, the J end by 6 bases, with 16 bases between. In DNA form, the CDR3 reads TGTGCCAGCAGCGTAGGTGTCGCCGGACGGGGCAATGAGCAGTTCTTC. It specifies CASSVGVAGRGNEQFF. The variable domain in full, with the rest retrieved from reference TRBV9 and TRBJ2-1, is DSGVTQTPKHLITATGQRVTLRCSPRSGDLSVYWYQQSLDQGLQFLIQYYNGEERAKGNILERFSAQQFPDLHSELNLSSLELGDSALYFCASSVGVAGRGNEQFFGPGTRLTVL.

The chain joins TRBV30 to TRBJ2-3; D may be TRBD1 (5 bases). This CDR3 region has 15 residues. The germline CDR1 and CDR2 sequences are GTSNPN and SVGIG (reference sequence). Trimming took 0 bases from V and 0 from J, leaving 10 bases between them. The CDR3 nucleotides are TGTGCCTGGAGTGTGGCAGGGTCTAGCACAGATACGCAGTATTTT. Translating it yields CAWSVAGSSTDTQYF.

The chain carries TRBV6-5 and TRBJ1-2; 7 bases are a match to TRBD1. Trimming took 6 bases from V and 2 from J; bases not matched to a gene: 3. From germline, CDR1 is MNHEY and CDR2 SVGAGI. The CDR3 covers 13 residues. The DNA of the CDR3 is TGTGCCAGCAGACACAGGGGCAACTATGGCTACACCTTC. As protein: CASRHRGNYGYTF.

The chain uses TRBV6-5 and TRBJ1-2; 8 bases are shared with TRBD1. The V gene's germline CDR1 is MNHEY and CDR2 SVGAGI. V trimming: 6 bases; J trimming: 8 bases; junction bases outside the gene matches: 8. The CDR3 length is 13 residues. CDR3 region: CASREDRAFGYTF. DNA for the CDR3: TGTGCCAGCAGGGAGGACAGGGCGTTCGGCTACACCTTC.